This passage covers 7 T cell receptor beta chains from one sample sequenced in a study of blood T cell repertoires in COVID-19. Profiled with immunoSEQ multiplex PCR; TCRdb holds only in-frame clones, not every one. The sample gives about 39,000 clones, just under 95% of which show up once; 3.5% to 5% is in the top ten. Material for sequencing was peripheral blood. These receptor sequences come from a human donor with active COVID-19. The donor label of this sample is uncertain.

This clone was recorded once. CDR3 bases: TGTGCCAGTAGTAGGAGGGGGCAGCAGAACACCGGGGAGCTGTTTTTT. It codes for CASSRRGQQNTGELFF. The chain joins TRBV19 to TRBJ2-2, with D maybe TRBD1 (7 bases). Trimming removed 4 bases from V and 1 base from J, with 13 bases in between. The CDR3 spans 16 residues. Germline V gene data show CDR1 as LNHDA and CDR2 as SQIVND (reference sequence).

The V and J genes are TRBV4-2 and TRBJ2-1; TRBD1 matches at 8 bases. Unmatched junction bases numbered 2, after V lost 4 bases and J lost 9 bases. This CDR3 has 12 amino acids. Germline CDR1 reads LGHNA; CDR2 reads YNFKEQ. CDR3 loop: CASSPTGGEQFF. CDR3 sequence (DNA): TGTGCCAGCAGCCCCACAGGGGGTGAGCAGTTCTTC.

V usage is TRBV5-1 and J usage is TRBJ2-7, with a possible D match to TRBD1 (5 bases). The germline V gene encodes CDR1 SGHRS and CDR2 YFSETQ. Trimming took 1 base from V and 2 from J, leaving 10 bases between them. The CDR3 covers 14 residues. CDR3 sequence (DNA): TGCGCCAGCAGCTTGAGTGACAGCACCTACGAGCAGTACTTC. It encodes CASSLSDSTYEQYF.

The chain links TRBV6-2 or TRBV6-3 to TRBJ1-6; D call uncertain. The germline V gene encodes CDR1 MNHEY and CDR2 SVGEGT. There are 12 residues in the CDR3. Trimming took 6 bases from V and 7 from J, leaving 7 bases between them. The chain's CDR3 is CASSPQNSPLHF. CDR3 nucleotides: TGTGCCAGCAGCCCTCAGAATTCACCCCTCCACTTT.

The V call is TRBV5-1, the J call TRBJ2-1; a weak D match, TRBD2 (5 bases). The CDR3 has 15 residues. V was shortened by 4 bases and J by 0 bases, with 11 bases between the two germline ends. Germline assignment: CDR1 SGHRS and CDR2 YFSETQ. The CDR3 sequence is CASSVDFSSYNEQFF. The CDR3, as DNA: TGCGCCAGCAGCGTGGACTTTAGCTCCTACAATGAGCAGTTCTTC.

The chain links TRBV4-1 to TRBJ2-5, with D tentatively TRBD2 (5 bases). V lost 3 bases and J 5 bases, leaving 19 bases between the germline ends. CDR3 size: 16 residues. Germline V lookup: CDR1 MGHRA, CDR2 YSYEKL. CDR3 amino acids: CASSHRRRTDEETQYF. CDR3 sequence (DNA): TGCGCCAGCAGCCACCGGCGGAGGACTGATGAGGAGACCCAGTACTTC.

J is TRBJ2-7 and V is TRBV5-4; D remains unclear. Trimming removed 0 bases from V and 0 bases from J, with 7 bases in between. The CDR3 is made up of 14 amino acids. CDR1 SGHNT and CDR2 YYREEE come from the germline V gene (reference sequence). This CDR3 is CASSLVSSSYEQYF. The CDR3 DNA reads TGTGCCAGCAGCTTGGTCAGTTCCTCCTACGAGCAGTACTTC. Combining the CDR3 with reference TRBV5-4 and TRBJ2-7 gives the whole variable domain ETGVTQSPTHLIKTRGQQVTLRCSSQSGHNTVSWYQQALGQGPQFIFQYYREEENGRGNFPPRFSGLQFPNYSSELNVNALELDDSALYLCASSLVSSSYEQYFGPGTRLTVT.